This T cell receptor beta chain comes out of a study of blood T cell repertoires in COVID-19. Study background: The samples span acute and convalescent COVID-19 from the United States, Italy and Spain. PBMCs, B-cell-depleted T cells, or T cells provided the cDNA or gDNA that made up the material.

The CDR3 extends over 15 amino acids. In germline, CDR1 is SGHTA, CDR2 FQGNSA. Trimming removed 1 base at V and 5 bases at J, with 15 bases between. In the study's own analysis: Amplification from reference gene primers served as the basis for estimated nucleated cell counts. Profiling relied on immunoSEQ multiplex PCR, and the TCRdb table lists in-frame clones only, not all of them. That table gives V, J and clone size, and the DNA gave D and trimming. The sample consists of roughly 110,000 clones, about 84% of them appearing once. The chain uses TRBV7-2 and TRBJ2-7; a weak D match, TRBD2 (7 bases). Sequencing was performed on peripheral blood. This clonotype was sampled from a woman aged 55-70 years with acute or convalescent COVID-19. The chain's CDR3 is CASSLEGGAPNEQYF. In DNA form, the CDR3 reads TGTGCCAGCAGCTTAGAGGGGGGGGCCCCTAACGAGCAGTACTTC.